Presented here are 13 T cell receptor beta chains from one specimen sequenced in a study of T cells in Graves' hyperthyroidism and ophthalmopathy. The CDR3 regions of TCR beta were amplified from RNA transcripts. With the HTBI primer set, the TCR CDR3 went through a first round of RT-PCR. TCRdb re-called the multiplex PCR reads with MiXCR, one entry per CDR3 protein. The table includes about 640,000 distinct CDR3 sequences, about 14% detected once. Sequenced sample: blood. These receptors were obtained from a woman aged 45-60 years with Graves' ophthalmopathy.

The chain carries TRBV6-5 and TRBJ2-1; possible D gene TRBD1, 5 bases. The CDR3 loop spans 15 amino acids. With 2 bases removed from V and 2 bases from J, the gap between germline ends came to 10 bases. Germline V CDR1 and CDR2: MNHEY, SVGAGI. DNA for the CDR3: TGTGCCAGCAGTTACGGGCAGGGCCCCTACAATGAGCAGTTCTTC. Residues: CASSYGQGPYNEQFF.

This sequence joins TRBV7-9 and TRBJ2-7; D uncertain. The CDR3 has 15 residues. Germline-derived CDR1 and CDR2 are SEHNR and FQNEAQ (reference sequence). V lost 5 bases, J lost 2 bases, and 16 bases lay in between. Here the CDR3 DNA reads TGTGCCAGCAGCCCCGCCGGGTTCACTCCCTACGAGCAGTACTTC. Its protein product is CASSPAGFTPYEQYF. Drawing the rest from reference TRBV7-9 and TRBJ2-7, the complete variable domain is DTGVSQNPRHKITKRGQNVTFRCDPISEHNRLYWYRQTLGQGPEFLTYFQNEAQLEKSRLLSDRFSAERPKGSFSTLEIQRTEQGDSAMYLCASSPAGFTPYEQYFGPGTRLTVT.

This clonotype has more than one count but fewer than ten. V usage is TRBV7-2 and J usage is TRBJ2-4, with D perhaps TRBD2 (6 bases). V was clipped by 4 bases and J by 0 bases, with 16 bases between them. The germline V gene has CDR1 SGHTA and CDR2 FQGNSA. The CDR3 is 17 amino acids. The CDR3: CASSSGYSGLAKNIQYF. CDR3 nucleotide sequence: TGTGCCAGCAGCTCTGGATATAGCGGACTAGCCAAAAACATTCAGTACTTC.

This clonotype was seen many times. V usage is TRBV12-3 or TRBV12-4 and J usage is TRBJ2-7; a weak D match, TRBD2 (6 bases). CDR3 length: 15 residues. The V and J ends lost 3 bases and 1 base respectively, with 13 bases between them. The CDR3 region has the DNA TGTGCCAGCAGTTTTGGCGGGACCCAGTCCTACGAGCAGTACTTC. Translating gives CASSFGGTQSYEQYF.

This clonotype was counted at least ten times. The rearrangement joins TRBV20-1 to TRBJ1-1, with D maybe TRBD1 (6 bases). The germline CDR1 and CDR2 sequences are DFQATT and SNEGSKA (reference sequence). Trimming left V 5 bases short and J 3 bases short, with 19 bases between. CDR3 length equals 15 residues. Here the CDR3 reads CSADVASGADTEAFF. CDR3 DNA sequence: TGCAGTGCTGACGTCGCTTCGGGGGCAGACACTGAAGCTTTCTTT.

This clonotype was detected many times. V and J are TRBV12-3 or TRBV12-4 and TRBJ2-7; D remains ambiguous. The CDR3 length is 14 residues. V was clipped by 3 bases and J by 0 bases, with 9 bases between them. This CDR3 is CASSLRPSSYEQYF. The CDR3 DNA sequence: TGTGCCAGCAGTTTGAGGCCGTCCTCCTACGAGCAGTACTTC.

This clonotype was detected ten times or more. V gene TRBV5-1 combines with J gene TRBJ2-7, with 7 positions matching TRBD2. J gave up 7 bases and V 0 bases, and 13 bases lay outside the gene matches. The CDR3 runs to 16 residues. The germline V gene has CDR1 SGHRS and CDR2 YFSETQ. The CDR3 sequence: CASSLVRRRGRVEQYF. In DNA, the CDR3 is TGCGCCAGCAGCTTGGTTCGTCGACGGGGGAGGGTAGAGCAGTACTTC.

The genes are TRBV7-3 and TRBJ2-3; 12 bases are shared with TRBD2. Germline V gives CDR1 SGHTA, CDR2 FQGTGA. Trimming removed 5 bases from V and 4 bases from J; junction bases left unmatched: 4. The CDR3 loop spans 15 amino acids. This CDR3 reads CASSRTSGIPDTQYF. The CDR3 DNA reads TGTGCCAGCAGCCGGACTAGCGGGATCCCAGATACGCAGTATTTT.

This clonotype was picked up a small number of times. The V gene is TRBV10-3, the J gene TRBJ1-2; weak D call: TRBD1 (5 bases). This CDR3 comprises 12 residues. The germline V and J ends were trimmed by 3 bases and 8 bases, with 10 bases remaining between them. Germline-derived CDR1 and CDR2 are ENHRY and SYGVKD. The CDR3 DNA follows: TGTGCCATCAGTGATTGGGGGTCCGGCTACACCTTC. This codes for CAISDWGSGYTF.

In this sample, this clonotype turned up many times. The CDR3 sequence is CATRTSGSDREQFF. In nucleotides, the CDR3 is TGTGCCACCCGGACTAGCGGGAGTGATAGGGAGCAGTTCTTC. This sequence joins TRBV28 and TRBJ2-1; 13 bases line up with TRBD2. The length of the CDR3 is 14 residues. Trimming cost V 10 bases and J 10 bases; bases outside gene matches: 10. The germline gives CDR1 MDHEN, CDR2 SYDVKM. Using reference TRBV28 and TRBJ2-1 for the parts outside the CDR3, the full variable domain is DVKVTQSSRYLVKRTGEKVFLECVQDMDHENMFWYRQDPGLGLRLIYFSYDVKMKEKGDIPEGYSVSREKKERFSLILESASTNQTSMYLCATRTSGSDREQFFGPGTRLTVL.

This clonotype was seen many times. The V gene is TRBV20-1, the J gene TRBJ2-3, with 15 bases identical to TRBD2. The V gene end was trimmed by 5 bases and the J gene end by 6 bases; junction bases not matched to a gene: 9. CDR1 and CDR2 from the germline V gene are DFQATT and SNEGSKA (reference sequence). The CDR3 runs 16 residues. The CDR3 coding sequence is TGCAGTGCTCCCGCAGGACTAGCGGGAGGGCGCGATACGCAGTATTTT. This sequence encodes CSAPAGLAGGRDTQYF.

This clonotype was seen ten or more times. Here the CDR3 reads CAIQTGNTEAFF. As DNA, the CDR3 is TGTGCCATCCAGACAGGGAACACTGAAGCTTTCTTT. This chain connects TRBV2 to TRBJ1-1; TRBD1 is a possible D gene (6 bases). This CDR3 is 12 amino acids long. The germline CDR1 and CDR2 sequences are SNHLY and FYNNEI. V lost 10 bases to trimming and J lost 1 base, with 10 bases between them.

In DNA, the CDR3 is TGTGCCAGCAGTAGCCAGGGGGCGTTCGGCTACACCTTC. It specifies CASSSQGAFGYTF. The J gene is TRBJ1-2, the V gene TRBV28, with 8 bases fitting TRBD1. Trimming cost V 5 bases and J 8 bases; bases outside gene matches: 7. The CDR3 sequence is 13 residues long. Looked up from germline, CDR1 is MDHEN and CDR2 is SYDVKM.